Listed here are 9 T cell receptor beta chains from one sample, sequenced in a study of cytomegalovirus exposure and HLA in healthy donors. The PCR made use of 60 Vbeta and 13 Jbeta primers. Repertoires were generated with immunoSEQ multiplex PCR, while TCRdb's copy carries only in-frame clones and drops some. The sample includes under 120,000 clones, about 83% of them seen just once. The sample consisted of PBMCs. Receptors were obtained from a female donor in good health and CMV-seropositive.

This clone has just a few counts. The J gene is TRBJ1-5, the V gene TRBV4-2; TRBD1 aligns across 7 bases. The CDR3 loop spans 15 amino acids. Germline V CDR1 and CDR2: LGHNA, YNFKEQ. V was clipped by 2 bases and J by 3 bases; unmatched bases: 4. CDR3 coding DNA: TGTGCCAGCAGCCAAAAGACAGGGAACAATCAGCCCCAGCATTTT. This encodes CASSQKTGNNQPQHF.

This clone occurred once. The CDR3 spells CASSVGTPGRARETQYF. For the CDR3, the DNA is TGTGCCAGCAGCGTAGGGACCCCCGGGAGGGCCAGGGAGACCCAGTACTTC. The chain is built from TRBV9 and TRBJ2-5, with 8 nucleotides matching TRBD2. The CDR3 runs to 17 residues. CDR1 and CDR2 (germline): SGDLS, YYNGEE. V lost 0 bases to trimming and J lost 5 bases; unmatched junction nucleotides: 12.

The V and J genes are TRBV6-5 and TRBJ2-1, with a weak D call TRBD1 (6 bases). Germline lookup yields CDR1 MNHEY and CDR2 SVGAGI. V lost 6 bases to trimming and J lost 4 bases, with 13 bases between them. The CDR3 sequence is 14 residues long. CDR3: CASRNRDKYNEQFF. Here the CDR3 DNA reads TGTGCCAGCAGAAACCGGGACAAATACAATGAGCAGTTCTTC.

The J gene is TRBJ1-1, the V gene TRBV11-2; unclear D gene. CDR3 size: 16 residues. V was cut by 4 bases and J by 4 bases, with 19 bases left in between. Germline-derived CDR1 and CDR2 are SGHAT and FQNNGV. The CDR3 sequence: CASSSFFRRGRTEAFF. The CDR3, as DNA: TGTGCCAGCAGCTCCTTCTTTCGGCGAGGCCGCACTGAAGCTTTCTTT.

Turning to this clone: This likely comes from a read error, as the CDR3 has no conserved phenylalanine or tryptophan at its end. The J gene is TRBJ1-2, the V gene TRBV4-2; D is unclear. This CDR3 spans 15 amino acids. Germline V gene sequence: CDR1 LGHNA, CDR2 YNFKEQ. V shed 0 bases and J shed 8 bases, with 16 bases lying between them. The CDR3 nucleotides read TGTGCCAGCAGCCAAGATACGAGGGCGAGATCCGGCTACACCCTC. Its translation is CASSQDTRARSGYTL.

This sequence joins TRBV27 and TRBJ2-1; 13 bases line up with TRBD2. The CDR3 extends over 15 amino acids. V gave up 1 base and J gave up 9 bases; unmatched junction bases: 3. Germline V gene lookup returns CDR1 MNHEY and CDR2 SMNVEV (reference sequence). The CDR3 DNA reads TGTGCCAGCAGTTTATTGGGACTAGCGGGGACTGAGCAGTTCTTC. This gives the protein CASSLLGLAGTEQFF.

The chain joins TRBV6-1 to TRBJ2-5, with D perhaps TRBD1 (6 bases). Germline CDR1 is MNHNS and CDR2 is SASEGT. The CDR3 length is 14 residues. The ends were cut back, 3 bases at V and 5 bases at J, with 13 bases in the middle. CDR3 DNA: TGTGCCAGCAGTGAGGCAGGGGCGTGGGAGACCCAGTACTTC. Translation gives CASSEAGAWETQYF.

V gene TRBV5-4 combines with J gene TRBJ1-3; a weak D match, TRBD1 (5 bases). CDR3 size: 16 residues. V lost 0 bases, J lost 0 bases, and 10 bases lay in between. Germline CDR1 is SGHNT and CDR2 is YYREEE (reference sequence). Here the CDR3 DNA reads TGTGCCAGCAGCTTGGGTGGGGCCTACTCTGGAAACACCATATATTTT. The encoded protein is CASSLGGAYSGNTIYF.

This clone was seen more than once but under ten times. This sequence joins TRBV5-1 and TRBJ1-3; 7 bases line up with TRBD1. J lost 4 bases, V lost 7 bases, and 14 bases had no gene match. Germline loops: CDR1 SGHRS, CDR2 YFSETQ. This CDR3 has 16 residues. The CDR3 region has the DNA TGCGCCAGCTCTCAACAGGGGAGGAAACTGGGAAACACCATATATTTT. Protein sequence: CASSQQGRKLGNTIYF. The variable domain in full, with the rest retrieved from reference TRBV5-1 and TRBJ1-3, is KAGVTQTPRYLIKTRGQQVTLSCSPISGHRSVSWYQQTPGQGLQFLFEYFSETQRNKGNFPGRFSGRQFSNSRSEMNVSTLELGDSALYLCASSQQGRKLGNTIYFGEGSWLTVV.